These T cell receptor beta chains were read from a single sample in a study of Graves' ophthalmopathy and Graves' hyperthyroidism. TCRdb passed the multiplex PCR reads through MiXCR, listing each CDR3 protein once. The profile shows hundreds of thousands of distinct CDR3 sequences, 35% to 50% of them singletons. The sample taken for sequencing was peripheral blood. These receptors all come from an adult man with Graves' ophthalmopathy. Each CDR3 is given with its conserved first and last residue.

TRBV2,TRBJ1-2,CASTGDSYGYGYTF
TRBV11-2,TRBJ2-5,CASSTTGAETQYF
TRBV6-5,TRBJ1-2,CASRDGRAGYTF
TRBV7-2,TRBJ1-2,CASSFILIRDSYGYTF
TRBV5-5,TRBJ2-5,CASSLPERMYQETQYF
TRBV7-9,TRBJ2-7,CASSPPAGPYEQYF
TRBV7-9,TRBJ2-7,CASRDLSHRGPSYEQYF
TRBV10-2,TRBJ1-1,CASSVSGVGMNTEAFF
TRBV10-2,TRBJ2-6,CASSERGDSGANVLTF
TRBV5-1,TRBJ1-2,CASSLGWPADGYTF
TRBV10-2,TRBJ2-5,CASKPGQAGEETQYF
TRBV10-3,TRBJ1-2,CAISEPESYGYTF
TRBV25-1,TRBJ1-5,CASSLRGGFRSNQPQHF
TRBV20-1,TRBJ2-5,CSARDPKLSPETQYF
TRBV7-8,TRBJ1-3,CASSLQSGEYSGNTIYF
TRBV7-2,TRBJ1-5,CASSWADNQPQHF
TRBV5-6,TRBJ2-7,CASSFRRGEAGLDEQYF
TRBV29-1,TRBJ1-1,CSYTKLNTEAFF
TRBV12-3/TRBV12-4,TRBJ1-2,CASSPGTGKNYGYTF
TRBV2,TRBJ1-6,CASSVSRAYNSPLHF
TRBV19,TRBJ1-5,CASSPGRIRSYEHF
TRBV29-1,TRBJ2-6,CSVEVRLGYGANVLTF
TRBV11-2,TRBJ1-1,CASSHLDRTEAFF
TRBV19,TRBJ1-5,CASTIGTGDQPQHF
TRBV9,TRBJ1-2,CASSQDAAGTPGYTF
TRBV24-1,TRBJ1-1,CATSDPRRGFGFAAFF
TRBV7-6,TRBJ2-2,CASSLGSVSGELFF
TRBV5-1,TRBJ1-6,CASSVDARGPSPLHF
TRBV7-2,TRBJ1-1,CASSLAFPRAEAFF
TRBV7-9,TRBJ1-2,CASSNSFNYGYTF
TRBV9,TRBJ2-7,CASSVGASGNSYEQYF
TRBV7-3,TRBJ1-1,CASSYERGTEAFF
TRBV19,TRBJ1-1,CASRSSPAGTEAFF
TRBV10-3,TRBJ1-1,CAISGPRDETEAFF
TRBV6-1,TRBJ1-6,CASSFRQGYNSPLHF
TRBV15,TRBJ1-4,CATGRAAHRTEKLFF
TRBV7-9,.,CASSATGRLDEQFF
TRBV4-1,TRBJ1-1,CASSPGGDRQVPRF
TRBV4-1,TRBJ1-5,CASSQDRRGSQPQHF
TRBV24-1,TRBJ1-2,CATSEGAGGYTF
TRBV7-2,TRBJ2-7,CASSVRSGADFYEQYF
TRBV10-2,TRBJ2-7,CASSELMGGPYEQYF
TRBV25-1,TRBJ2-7,CASSPKTGAPYEQYF
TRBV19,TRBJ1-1,CASSQGAGGEGPEAFF
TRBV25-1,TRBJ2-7,CARTSGTYEQYF
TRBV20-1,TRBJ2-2,CSAPRTGATGELFF
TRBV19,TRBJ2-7,CASQAGGEQYF
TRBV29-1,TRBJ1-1,CSYRRQGGTEAFF
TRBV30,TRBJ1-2,CAWSEGLGGYTF
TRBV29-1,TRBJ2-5,CSVWWTIQETQYF
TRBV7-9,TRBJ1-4,CASSKPPRGLNEKLFF